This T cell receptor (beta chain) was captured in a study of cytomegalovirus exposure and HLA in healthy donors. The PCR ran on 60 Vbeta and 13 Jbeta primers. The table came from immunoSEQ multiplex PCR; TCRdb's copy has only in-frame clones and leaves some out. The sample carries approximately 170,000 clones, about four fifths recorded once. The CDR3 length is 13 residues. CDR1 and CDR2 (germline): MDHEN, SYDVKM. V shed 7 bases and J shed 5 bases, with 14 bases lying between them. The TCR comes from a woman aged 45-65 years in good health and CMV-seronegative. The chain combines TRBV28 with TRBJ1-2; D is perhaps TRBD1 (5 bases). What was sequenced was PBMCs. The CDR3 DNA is TGTGCCAGCACGTTCGGGACTCAATATGGCTACACCTTC. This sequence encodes CASTFGTQYGYTF.